Listed below are T cell receptor beta chains from one sample, sequenced in a study of shared clonotypes between healthy human individuals. Profiling relied on immunoSEQ multiplex PCR, and the TCRdb table lists in-frame clones only, not all of them. Of about a million clones detected, around 80% appear once; the ten largest clones hold about 1.5%. Specimen: memory CD4+ T cells sorted from blood. All receptors derive from a man aged 18 to 30 in good health. The CDR3 runs from the conserved cysteine through the conserved F or W. The D gene is left open where the match is weak. Clone size appears in some rows only: once, few, many, or a class for an expanded clone.

v_gene	abundance	d_gene	len	j_gene	CDR3nt	CDR3aa
TRBV6-5	NA	NA	12	TRBJ2-3	TGTGCCAGCAGTTACTCCATGTCCGGGCAGTATTTT	CASSYSMSGQYF
TRBV18	NA	NA	12	TRBJ1-6	TGTGCCAGCTCACCACCGGATTCACCCCTCCACTTT	CASSPPDSPLHF
TRBV19	NA	NA	15	TRBJ2-7	TGTGCCAGTAGTGAGGCGGACGGGGGCGCCTACGAGCAGTACTTC	CASSEADGGAYEQYF
TRBV19	NA	TRBD2	15	TRBJ2-7	TGTGCCAGTAGCAAATCCCTCCTAGCGGGAGTAGAGCTGTACTTC	CASSKSLLAGVELYF
TRBV5-1	NA	NA	11	TRBJ1-2	TGCGCCAGCAGCTCGGACACTAACTACACCTTC	CASSSDTNYTF
TRBV30	NA	NA	12	TRBJ2-7	TGTGCCTGGAGTGTCCTCCGTTACGAGCAGTACTTC	CAWSVLRYEQYF
TRBV19	NA	NA	11	TRBJ2-4	TGTGCCAGTACCTACCGGGCAGGCGAGTACTTC	CASTYRAGEYF
TRBV5-1	NA	NA	17	TRBJ2-2	TGCGCCAGCAGCTTGGCCGGGCGACAGCAACTTTCCGGGGAGCTGTTTTTT	CASSLAGRQQLSGELFF
TRBV7-2	NA	NA	14	TRBJ2-2	TGTGCCAGCAGCCGACTTGTGAACACCGGGGAGCTGTTTTTT	CASSRLVNTGELFF
TRBV19	NA	NA	15	TRBJ2-1	TGTGCCAGTAGTATTGAGGGTAGCTCCTACAATGAGCAGTTCTTC	CASSIEGSSYNEQFF
TRBV2	NA	NA	15	TRBJ2-3	TGTGCCAGCAGTGAAGCAGGGACATTCGTGGATACGCAGTATTTT	CASSEAGTFVDTQYF
TRBV23-1	NA	NA	15	TRBJ1-2	TGCGCCACTTTCCGGGCGGGCAGGGAGGTCTATGGCTACACCTTC	CATFRAGREVYGYTF
TRBV5-4	NA	TRBD2	15	TRBJ2-2	TGTGCCACCTCGGTTGGGACTAGAAACGCCGGGGAGCTGTTTTTT	CATSVGTRNAGELFF
TRBV4-2	NA	NA	12	TRBJ1-1	TGTGCCAGCAGCCAAGATGGGGAGGTTGCTTTCTTT	CASSQDGEVAFF
TRBV19	few	NA	12	TRBJ1-2	TGTGCCAGTAGTGTAGGTTTCTCTGGCTACACCTTC	CASSVGFSGYTF
TRBV28	NA	NA	17	TRBJ1-3	TGTGCCAGCAGTTTCCAGCGGGGGGGCAGCGGTGGAAACACCATATATTTT	CASSFQRGGSGGNTIYF
TRBV6-5	NA	TRBD1	14	TRBJ2-1	TGTGCCAGCAGCCGGGACAGCCTAAACAATGAGCAGTTCTTC	CASSRDSLNNEQFF
TRBV10-3	NA	TRBD2	19	TRBJ2-1	TGTGCCATAGAAGTCAGGAATGGGACTAGCGGACAGCTATACAATGAGCAGTTCTTC	CAIEVRNGTSGQLYNEQFF
TRBV5-1	NA	NA	14	TRBJ1-1	TGCGCCAGCAGCTTGGCCACAGGGACCACTGAAGCTTTCTTT	CASSLATGTTEAFF
TRBV7-2	NA	NA	12	TRBJ2-7	TGTGCCAGCAGCCCCCAGGTAGGAGAGCAGTACTTC	CASSPQVGEQYF
TRBV28	NA	NA	16	TRBJ2-3	TGTGCCAGCAGTTTTGGGGGCGGTCCTAGCACAGATACGCAGTATTTT	CASSFGGGPSTDTQYF
TRBV7-9	once	NA	10	TRBJ2-1	TGTGCCAGCAGCTTATACGAGCAGTTCTTC	CASSLYEQFF
TRBV18	NA	TRBD1	15	TRBJ1-1	TGTGCCAGCTCACCGGGACAGACACTGAACACTGAAGCTTTCTTT	CASSPGQTLNTEAFF
TRBV19	NA	NA	17	TRBJ1-1	TGTGCCAGTAGTATAGGGTTAATGTCAGTTTGGAACACTGAAGCTTTCTTT	CASSIGLMSVWNTEAFF
TRBV19	NA	TRBD1	16	TRBJ1-1	TGTGCCAGTAGCACCTCTCGAGGCGGGACAGGGGGCTCAGCTTTCTTT	CASSTSRGGTGGSAFF
TRBV12-5	NA	NA	17	TRBJ2-2	TGTGCTAGTGGTTTGTCATCCGGGACAAAAAACACCGGGGAGCTGTTTTTT	CASGLSSGTKNTGELFF
TRBV30	NA	TRBD1	13	TRBJ1-6	TGTGCCTGGACCAGACAGGGAGGTTCACCCCTCCACTTT	CAWTRQGGSPLHF
TRBV7-9	few	NA	14	TRBJ1-2	TGTGCCAGCAGCTTAGATGCGGGGAGCTATGGCTACACCTTC	CASSLDAGSYGYTF
TRBV2	NA	NA	14	TRBJ1-5	TGTGCCAGCAGTGATGCAAATAGCAATCAGCCCCAGCATTTT	CASSDANSNQPQHF
TRBV7-2	medium-sized	NA	13	TRBJ1-6	TGTGCCAGCAGCCCCGAAGCACGATCACCCCTCCACTTT	CASSPEARSPLHF
TRBV21-1	NA	NA	15	TRBJ1-1	TGTGCCAGCAGCAGAAGTCAGGGGATTAACACTGAAGCTTTCTTT	CASSRSQGINTEAFF
TRBV19	few	NA	12	TRBJ1-2	TGTGCCAGTAGTTCGTTCCGGGACGCCTACACCTTC	CASSSFRDAYTF
TRBV9	NA	NA	15	TRBJ1-6	TGTGCCAGCAGCGTAGCTTGGTACGGAAATTCACCCCTCCACTTT	CASSVAWYGNSPLHF
TRBV5-1	many	NA	15	TRBJ2-2	TGCGCCAGCAGCGTGCTAGAAGGGGCGGTCGGGGAGCTGTTTTTT	CASSVLEGAVGELFF
TRBV7-9	NA	NA	14	TRBJ2-7	TGTGCCAGCAGCTCAAACGGGCCTCCCTACGAGCAGTACTTC	CASSSNGPPYEQYF
TRBV5-1	NA	TRBD2	15	TRBJ2-1	TGCGCCAGCAGCGCCGGGACTAGCGGGAACAATGAGCAGTTCTTC	CASSAGTSGNNEQFF
TRBV9	NA	NA	16	TRBJ2-5	TGTGCCAGCAGCGTAGGAAAGGGGGGACCCTTGTGGACCCAGTACTTC	CASSVGKGGPLWTQYF
TRBV10-1	few	NA	15	TRBJ1-1	TGCGCCAGCAGTGAGTCGGACATCGCGAACACTGAAGCTTTCTTT	CASSESDIANTEAFF
TRBV2	NA	NA	16	TRBJ2-6	TGTGCCAGCAGTGAAGCGTGGGCCCCTGGGGCCAACGTCCTGACTTTC	CASSEAWAPGANVLTF
TRBV4-3	NA	NA	17	TRBJ2-1	TGCGCCAGCAGCCAAGGTCTGTCGTCACGTTCCTACAATGAGCAGTTCTTC	CASSQGLSSRSYNEQFF
TRBV5-1	NA	TRBD1	14	TRBJ2-1	TGCGCCAGCAGCCCGGACAGGGCGAACAATGAGCAGTTCTTC	CASSPDRANNEQFF
TRBV19	NA	TRBD1	19	TRBJ1-5	TGTGCCAGTAGTATTTTTCGGACAGGGGAGATCTATAGCAATCAGCCCCAGCATTTT	CASSIFRTGEIYSNQPQHF
TRBV28	NA	TRBD1	16	TRBJ1-1	TGTGCCAGCAGTCCCCCGGACAGGGTTATGAACACTGAAGCTTTCTTT	CASSPPDRVMNTEAFF
TRBV5-4	NA	NA	17	TRBJ2-1	TGTGCCAGCAGCCTGGGTGGCGGGGTAGCGCCTTACAATGAGCAGTTCTTC	CASSLGGGVAPYNEQFF
TRBV6-5	NA	NA	13	TRBJ2-7	TGTGCCAGCAGTTACGGACTACAAGGCGAGCAGTACTTC	CASSYGLQGEQYF
TRBV18	NA	NA	14	TRBJ1-2	TGTGCCAGCTCACCAAGACCACAGATCTATGGCTACACCTTC	CASSPRPQIYGYTF
TRBV7-2	NA	NA	12	TRBJ2-3	TGTGCCAGCAGCTTAGCGGTCGGTACGCAGTATTTT	CASSLAVGTQYF
TRBV11-3	NA	NA	12	TRBJ1-2	TGTGCCAGCAGCCACGGGGACCGAGGCTACACCTTC	CASSHGDRGYTF
TRBV4-2	NA	NA	18	TRBJ1-3	TGTGCCAGCAGCCAAGGCCTAGTTGGGGGACTCACTGGGGACACCATATATTTT	CASSQGLVGGLTGDTIYF